This T cell receptor beta chain emerged from a study of blood T cell repertoires in COVID-19. Looking at the study overall: T cells, B-cell-depleted T cells, or PBMCs provided the cDNA or gDNA that served as material.

Per the original methods: Nucleated cell counts were estimated from reference gene primer amplification. The method was immunoSEQ multiplex PCR; TCRdb's version includes in-frame clones alone and lacks a portion of them. V and J calls and clone size follow that table, whereas D and trimming were derived from the DNA. The sample includes some 530,000 clones, 70% to 90% seen only once; the top ten take 3% to 3.5%. V lost 1 base, J lost 6 bases, and 9 bases lay in between. There are 13 residues in the CDR3. This chain links TRBV12-3 or TRBV12-4 with TRBJ1-1, with a possible D match to TRBD1 (6 bases). The receptor was isolated from a human donor in a cohort sampled during active COVID-19. Sequencing was performed on peripheral blood. CDR3 in DNA: TGTGCCAGCAGTTTAGTAGAGGGGGCTGAAGCTTTCTTT. This sequence encodes CASSLVEGAEAFF.